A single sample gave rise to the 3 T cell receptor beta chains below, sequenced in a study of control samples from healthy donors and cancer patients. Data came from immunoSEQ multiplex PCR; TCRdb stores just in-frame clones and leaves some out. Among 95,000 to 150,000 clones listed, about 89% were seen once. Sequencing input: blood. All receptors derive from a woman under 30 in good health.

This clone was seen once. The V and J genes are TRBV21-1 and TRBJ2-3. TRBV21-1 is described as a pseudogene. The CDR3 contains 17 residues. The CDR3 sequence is CASSKPHGGDKTDTQYF. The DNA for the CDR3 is TGTGCCAGCAGCAAACCCCACGGTGGGGATAAAACAGATACGCAGTATTTT.

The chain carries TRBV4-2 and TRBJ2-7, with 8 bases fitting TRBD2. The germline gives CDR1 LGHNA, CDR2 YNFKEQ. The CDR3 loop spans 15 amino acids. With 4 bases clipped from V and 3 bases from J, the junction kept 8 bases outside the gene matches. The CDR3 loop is CASSRTRTSRYEQYF. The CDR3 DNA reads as TGTGCCAGCAGCCGCACACGGACTAGCCGCTACGAGCAGTACTTC.

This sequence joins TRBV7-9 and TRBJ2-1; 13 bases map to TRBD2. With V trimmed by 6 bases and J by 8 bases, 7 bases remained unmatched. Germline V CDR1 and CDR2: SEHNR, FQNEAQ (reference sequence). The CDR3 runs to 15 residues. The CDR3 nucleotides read TGTGCCAGCAGTTATACTAGCGGGGGGGTCGATGAGCAGTTCTTC. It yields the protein CASSYTSGGVDEQFF.